This passage covers 3 T cell receptor beta chains from one sample sequenced in a study of beta chain features in type 1 diabetes. What was sequenced were expressed TCRB transcripts, since all of the isolated RNA had been reverse transcribed. The assay was immunoSEQ multiplex PCR, and TCRdb's table has in-frame clones only and misses some. The sample has hundreds of thousands of clones; about a sixth are singletons. Specimen: naive CD4+ T cells from blood. The receptors were sampled from a woman aged 18-30 years in good health.

The chain couples TRBV4-1 to TRBJ2-6, with 10 bases that match TRBD1. The CDR3 is 18 residues long. Germline assignment: CDR1 MGHRA and CDR2 YSYEKL. Germline trimming cut 3 bases from V and 0 bases from J; bases unmatched to any gene: 5. CDR3 sequence: CASSQNRDRGSGANVLTF. Here the CDR3 DNA reads TGCGCCAGCAGCCAGAACCGGGACAGGGGCTCTGGGGCCAACGTCCTGACTTTC.

The genes are TRBV15 and TRBJ2-5; D is unclear. V lost 1 base, J lost 5 bases, and 11 bases lay in between. The CDR3 spans 14 residues. Germline V lookup: CDR1 LNHNV, CDR2 YYDKDF (reference sequence). The CDR3 DNA is TGTGCCACCAGCAGAGTTTTAATTCGGGAGACCCAGTACTTC. It yields the protein CATSRVLIRETQYF.

The V gene is TRBV7-8, the J gene TRBJ2-1; maybe TRBD2 (5 bases). CDR1 and CDR2 (germline): SGHVS, FQNEAQ. Trimming shortened V by 5 bases and J by 0 bases, and 14 bases separated the two germline ends. The CDR3 has 16 residues. CDR3 bases: TGTGCCAGCAGCCCCGGGGTAGCGAGCTCCTACAATGAGCAGTTCTTC. Its translation: CASSPGVASSYNEQFF.